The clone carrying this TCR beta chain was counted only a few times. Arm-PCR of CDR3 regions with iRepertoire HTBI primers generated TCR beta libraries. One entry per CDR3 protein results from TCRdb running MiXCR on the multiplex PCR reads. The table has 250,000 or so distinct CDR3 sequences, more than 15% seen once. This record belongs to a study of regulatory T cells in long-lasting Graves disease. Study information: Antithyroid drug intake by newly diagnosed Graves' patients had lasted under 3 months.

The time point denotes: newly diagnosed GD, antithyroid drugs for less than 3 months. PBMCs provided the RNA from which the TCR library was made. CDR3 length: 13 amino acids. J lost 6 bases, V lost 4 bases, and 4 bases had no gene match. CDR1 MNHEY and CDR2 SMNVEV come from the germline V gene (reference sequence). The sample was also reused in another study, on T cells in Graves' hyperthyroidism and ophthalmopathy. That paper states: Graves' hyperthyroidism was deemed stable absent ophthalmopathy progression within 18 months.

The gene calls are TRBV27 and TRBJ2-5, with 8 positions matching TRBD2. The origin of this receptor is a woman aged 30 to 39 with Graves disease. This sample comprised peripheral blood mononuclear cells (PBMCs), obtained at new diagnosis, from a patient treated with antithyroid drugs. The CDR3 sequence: CASSWRGDKTQYF. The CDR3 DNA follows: TGTGCCAGCAGTTGGCGGGGGGACAAGACCCAGTACTTC.